A selection of T cell receptor beta chains follows, all from one sample in a study of cytomegalovirus exposure and HLA in healthy donors. The method was immunoSEQ multiplex PCR; TCRdb's version includes in-frame clones alone and lacks a portion of them. The repertoire holds around 210,000 clones, around 80% seen once, with 1.7% in the top ten. Input material: PBMCs. Source of these receptors: a man aged 45 to 65 in good health and CMV-seronegative. Each CDR3 is given with its conserved first and last residue. Each record gives: D gene, V gene, J gene, clone size, CDR3 DNA, CDR3 protein. The D gene is left open where the match is weak. Clone size is given for some rows only: seen once, a few or many times, or a class if the clone is expanded.

-	TRBV19	TRBJ2-5	few	TGTGCCAGCCAACCCCGGGGGGCTTACCAAGAGACCCAGTACTTC	CASQPRGAYQETQYF
TRBD2	TRBV28	TRBJ2-1	once	TGTGCCAGCAGTTTAGTAGCGGGAGGGGATGAGCAGTTCTTC	CASSLVAGGDEQFF
TRBD2	TRBV7-7	TRBJ2-7	-	TGTGCTAGCAGCTTAGACGGGGGGTACGAGCAGTACTTC	CASSLDGGYEQYF
-	TRBV7-6	TRBJ2-7	-	TGTGCCAGCAGCATCGACTCGTCCTGGGAGCAGTACTTC	CASSIDSSWEQYF
-	TRBV5-1	TRBJ2-7	-	TGCGCCAGCAGCGCCACCTTGACAGGACCCCGCGAGCAGTACTTC	CASSATLTGPREQYF
-	TRBV14	TRBJ2-7	-	TGTGCCAGCAGCCCCTGGCGGGTTTCCTACGAGCAGTACTTC	CASSPWRVSYEQYF
-	TRBV5-1	TRBJ2-7	-	TGCGCCAGCAGCACAGGGTACGCCCCCTACGAGCAGTACTTC	CASSTGYAPYEQYF
TRBD2	TRBV5-4	TRBJ2-1	-	TGTGCCAGCACCATAGCGGGAGGACTAAACAATGAGCAGTTCTTC	CASTIAGGLNNEQFF
TRBD1	TRBV6-6	TRBJ2-7	-	TGTGCCAGCAGTTCGAAGGACAGGGGTGCCTTGGAGCAGTACTTC	CASSSKDRGALEQYF
TRBD1	TRBV30	TRBJ2-7	once	TGTGCCTGGAGTGTAATGGACAGGGGCAGCGAGCAGTACTTC	CAWSVMDRGSEQYF
-	TRBV6-5	TRBJ2-3	-	TGTGCCAGCAGTCCCGGCGGATTCACAGATACGCAGTATTTT	CASSPGGFTDTQYF
TRBD1	TRBV5-1	TRBJ2-7	-	TGCGCCAGCAGCCCGGGACAGGGTTCCTACGAGCAGTACTTC	CASSPGQGSYEQYF
TRBD2	TRBV6-5	TRBJ2-3	-	TGTGCCAGCAGTTACTCGGTTAGCGGGTCCACAGATACGCAGTATTTT	CASSYSVSGSTDTQYF
-	TRBV9	TRBJ2-1	-	TGTGCCAGCAGCGCCTATAGCTCCTACAATGAGCAGTTCTTC	CASSAYSSYNEQFF
TRBD1	TRBV27	TRBJ2-7	-	TGTGCCAGCAGTTCGGACAGGGGTTCCTACGAGCAGTACTTC	CASSSDRGSYEQYF
-	TRBV6-5	TRBJ2-5	-	TGTGCCAGCAGTTATTCCGGGATGCAAGAGACCCAGTACTTC	CASSYSGMQETQYF
TRBD1	TRBV4-2	TRBJ1-6	-	TGTGCCAGCAGCCAAGGACAGGGGGCGGGGGGTTCACCCCTCCACTTT	CASSQGQGAGGSPLHF
TRBD1	TRBV9	TRBJ2-1	-	TGTGCCAGCAGCACCCAAGGACAGGGGGTCTATGAGCAGTTCTTC	CASSTQGQGVYEQFF
-	TRBV20-1	TRBJ1-2	-	TGCAGTGCTAGAGCCTTCTATGGCTACACCTTC	CSARAFYGYTF
-	TRBV5-1	TRBJ1-1	-	TGCGCCAGCAGTTTCTCAGGGTGGGAAGCTTTCTTT	CASSFSGWEAFF
TRBD1	TRBV5-1	TRBJ1-2	-	TGCGCCAGCAGCTTGTCAGCAGGGGGAATCTATGGCTACACCTTC	CASSLSAGGIYGYTF
-	TRBV27	TRBJ2-7	-	TGTGCCAGCAGTTTAGCCCCGGCCTACGAGCAGTACTTC	CASSLAPAYEQYF
TRBD1	TRBV7-9	TRBJ1-5	-	TGTGCCAGCAGTGGACAGGGGATTAGCAATCAGCCCCAGCATTTT	CASSGQGISNQPQHF
-	TRBV28	TRBJ2-5	-	TGTGCCAGCAGTTTAACAGGTCGGCTCTCGGAGACCCAGTACTTC	CASSLTGRLSETQYF
TRBD2	TRBV7-9	TRBJ2-7	once	TGTGCCAGCAGCCCGGGACTAACCTACTCCTACGAGCAGTACTTC	CASSPGLTYSYEQYF
TRBD1	TRBV29-1	TRBJ1-1	few	TGCAGCGCTAAGGACAGGGGGCGAGTAACTGAAGCTTTCTTT	CSAKDRGRVTEAFF
-	TRBV28	TRBJ1-2	once	TGTGCCAGCAGCCATGGACAGTCAGGTCTTGGCTACACCTTC	CASSHGQSGLGYTF
-	TRBV5-5	TRBJ2-2	-	TGTGCCAGCAGCTGGACAGCGAACACCGGGGAGCTGTTTTTT	CASSWTANTGELFF
-	TRBV7-6	TRBJ2-1	-	TGTGCCAGCAGCCGAAAGGACAGCACTTACAATGAGCAGTTCTTC	CASSRKDSTYNEQFF
TRBD1	TRBV7-2	TRBJ2-3	-	TGTGCCAGCAGCTTAGGGACAGGGAGCACAGATACGCAGTATTTT	CASSLGTGSTDTQYF
-	TRBV2	TRBJ1-1	-	TGTGCCAGCAGTTGGATACAGAGAAGTGAAGCTTTCTTT	CASSWIQRSEAFF
-	TRBV28	TRBJ2-7	few	TGTGCCAGCAGTTTAGGTACCCTTTTGCTTCGACCAACCCAGGACAGTCCCTACGAGCAGTACTTC	CASSLGTLLLRPTQDSPYEQYF
-	TRBV27	TRBJ1-4	few	TGTGCCAGCAGTCCAGGGGAAAAACTGTTTTTT	CASSPGEKLFF
TRBD2	TRBV5-1	TRBJ2-5	-	TGCGCCAGCAGCTCAGGGCGGGGGGAAGAGACCCAGTACTTC	CASSSGRGEETQYF
TRBD2	TRBV29-1	TRBJ2-1	once	TGCAGCGTCGGGACTAGCGGGAGGTTATCTGAGCAGTTCTTC	CSVGTSGRLSEQFF
TRBD1	TRBV6-1	TRBJ1-5	-	TGTGCCAGCTCACGACAGGGTGTCAATCAGCCCCAGCATTTT	CASSRQGVNQPQHF
-	TRBV6-5	TRBJ2-6	-	TGTGCCAGCAGTTCTGCCAGCTCTGGGGCCAACGTCCTGACTTTC	CASSSASSGANVLTF
TRBD2	TRBV18	TRBJ2-7	-	TGTGCCAGCTCACCACCTTGGGGGAGGGAGGTCTCCTACGAGCAGTACTTC	CASSPPWGREVSYEQYF
-	TRBV29-1	TRBJ1-4	-	TGCAGCGTTGAAGATCTGAGACAGGCTAATGAAAAACTGTTTTTT	CSVEDLRQANEKLFF
-	TRBV30	TRBJ2-5	few	TGTGCCTGGAGAGTGGCGGGGGCGCGGGAAGAGACCCAGTACTTC	CAWRVAGAREETQYF
TRBD2	TRBV18	TRBJ2-3	-	TGTGCCAGCTCACCAACTAGCGAGACAGATACGCAGTATTTT	CASSPTSETDTQYF
-	TRBV7-6	TRBJ2-3	-	TGTGCCAGCAGCTCGGTGGGGGGAGGCACAGATACGCAGTATTTT	CASSSVGGGTDTQYF
TRBD2	TRBV7-2	TRBJ2-3	-	TGTGCCAGCAGCTTAGAAACTAGCGTCGATACGCAGTATTTT	CASSLETSVDTQYF
-	TRBV30	TRBJ1-1	-	TGTGCCTGCGACACCCGAGGGTGGAGGGACACTGAAGCTTTCTTT	CACDTRGWRDTEAFF
-	TRBV7-2	TRBJ1-4	-	TGTGCCAGCAGCTTAGAGTGGCGGGTTAATGAAAAACTGTTTTTT	CASSLEWRVNEKLFF
-	TRBV7-2	TRBJ2-5	-	TGTGCCAGCAGCCCCCGCCCGGTCGAGACCCAGTACTTC	CASSPRPVETQYF
TRBD2	TRBV9	TRBJ2-3	few	TGTGCCAGCAGTGCCGGGACTACTAGCACAGATACGCAGTATTTT	CASSAGTTSTDTQYF
-	TRBV28	TRBJ2-2	-	TGTGCCAGCAGCCTCCGGGACACCGGGGAGCTGTTTTTT	CASSLRDTGELFF
-	TRBV28	TRBJ1-1	-	TGTGCCAGCAGTCAACAGGGATCGAACACTGAAGCTTTCTTT	CASSQQGSNTEAFF
-	TRBV19	TRBJ1-1	few	TGTGCCAGTAGTATATTGGCTCCCTCGAACACTGAAGCTTTCTTT	CASSILAPSNTEAFF
TRBD1	TRBV27	TRBJ1-2	-	TGTGCCAGCAGTCCACGGACAGGACCAGCTAACTATGGCTACACCTTC	CASSPRTGPANYGYTF
TRBD1	TRBV28	TRBJ1-2	-	TGTGCCAGCACCATTGGACAGGGCTACGGCTACACCTTC	CASTIGQGYGYTF
-	TRBV5-6	TRBJ1-4	-	TGTGCCAGCAGCTTGGTGGGGCGTTCTGACTTAAATGAAAAACTGTTTTTT	CASSLVGRSDLNEKLFF
TRBD1	TRBV27	TRBJ2-7	once	TGTGCCAGCAGGGTCCCGACAGGGGTCGGCTACGAGCAGTACTTC	CASRVPTGVGYEQYF
-	TRBV4-1	TRBJ2-3	-	TGCGCCAGCAGCCAAATTGACCGGGGAACGGATCCAGATACGCAGTATTTT	CASSQIDRGTDPDTQYF
TRBD2	TRBV18	TRBJ2-1	once	TGTGCCAGCTCACCGCTTCGGGAGCGGGGCCCCCTGTTCTTC	CASSPLRERGPLFF
-	TRBV19	TRBJ1-2	-	TGTGCCAGTAGTCCTATCCAGGGTACCTATGGCTACACCTTC	CASSPIQGTYGYTF
TRBD1	TRBV28	TRBJ2-1	-	TGTGCCAGCAGCTCCCCCGGGACAGGAGGCAATGAGCAGTTCTTC	CASSSPGTGGNEQFF
-	TRBV5-1	TRBJ2-1	-	TGCGCCAGCAGCCCCGGAGGCCCCAATGAGCAGTTCTTC	CASSPGGPNEQFF